Below, 27 T cell receptor beta chains from the same sample are listed, as sequenced in a study of post-analysis software for immune sequencing data. Study conclusions and caveats: Patients used a few TRBV segments, including TRBV5-6, TRBV5-1 and TRBV20-1, more often than controls.

These receptors have no known antigen. Every TCR beta cDNA library bore unique molecular identifiers. TCRdb used MiXCR to reprocess the PCR reads, holding one entry per CDR3 protein. The sample includes 750,000 to 950,000 distinct CDR3 sequences, just over 45% seen only once; the top ten take 4.9%. The sequencing input was blood. Receptor source: a girl aged 10 to 17 with multiple sclerosis.

V is TRBV20-1 and J is TRBJ2-1; no clear D. Germline CDR1 reads DFQATT; CDR2 reads SNEGSKA (reference sequence). V shed 3 bases and J shed 2 bases, with 20 bases lying between them. The CDR3 contains 17 residues. Written as DNA, the CDR3 is TGCAGTGCTAGCCCCCTCGGGCCCGACCTCGCCTACAATGAGCAGTTCTTC. Translating it yields CSASPLGPDLAYNEQFF.

The chain couples TRBV6-2 or TRBV6-3 to TRBJ2-4; TRBD1 agrees at 7 bases. The J call could be wrong; TRBJ2-7 is a better fit for the DNA end. Germline V gene lookup returns CDR1 MNHEY and CDR2 SVGEGT. The CDR3 is 14 amino acids. As DNA, the CDR3 is TGTGCCAGCAGCCGATTGGGACAGCTCTACGAGCAGTACTTC. Translation: CASSRLGQLYEQYF.

The chain carries TRBV2 and TRBJ2-5, with 10 bases fitting TRBD1. After removal of 6 bases from V and 5 bases from J, the junction contained 9 bases not matched to a gene. The CDR3 has 15 residues. CDR1 and CDR2 (germline): SNHLY, FYNNEI. CDR3 coding DNA: TGTGCCAGCAGAGTGACAGGGGGCGCCCCGGAGACCCAGTACTTC. This codes for CASRVTGGAPETQYF.

This clonotype showed up just a few times. The V and J genes are TRBV6-2 or TRBV6-3 and TRBJ1-1, with D perhaps matching TRBD1 (6 bases). Deletions cut 0 bases from V and 1 base from J, with 6 bases between. Germline assignment: CDR1 MNHEY and CDR2 SVGEGT. The CDR3 is 14 residues long. This CDR3 reads CASSYSTGNTEAFF. CDR3 sequence (DNA): TGTGCCAGCAGTTACTCGACAGGGAACACTGAAGCTTTCTTT.

This clonotype was recorded a few times. The V gene is TRBV5-1, the J gene TRBJ2-1; 11 bases are a match to TRBD2. The CDR3 contains 19 residues. V was clipped by 4 bases and J by 2 bases; unmatched bases: 14. Looked up from germline, CDR1 is SGHRS and CDR2 is YFSETQ. CDR3 sequence reads: CASSRAGLAGGRAYNEQFF. DNA for the CDR3: TGCGCCAGCAGCCGGGCGGGGCTAGCGGGAGGAAGGGCCTACAATGAGCAGTTCTTC.

The V and J genes are TRBV28 and TRBJ1-5; the match to TRBD1 covers 9 bases. There are 15 residues in the CDR3. With V trimmed by 5 bases and J by 5 bases, 7 bases remained unmatched. Germline CDR1 reads MDHEN; CDR2 reads SYDVKM. The CDR3 sequence is CASSPMTGGDQPQHF. CDR3 nucleotides: TGTGCCAGCAGTCCCATGACAGGGGGGGATCAGCCCCAGCATTTT.

CDR3 loop: CASSYWQGTEAFF. As DNA, the CDR3 is TGTGCCAGCAGTTACTGGCAGGGCACTGAAGCTTTCTTT. The rearrangement links TRBV6-6 to TRBJ1-1; D perhaps matches TRBD1 (5 bases). Trimming removed 1 base at V and 4 bases at J, with 7 bases between. Germline V gene sequence: CDR1 MNHNY, CDR2 SVGAGI (reference sequence). This CDR3 comprises 13 residues.

This clonotype was picked up a small number of times. This chain joins TRBV12-3 or TRBV12-4 and TRBJ2-5, with D tentatively TRBD1 (6 bases). Trimming stripped 6 bases from V and 5 bases from J, with 13 bases between. The CDR3 loop spans 13 amino acids. CDR3: CASRRQDYETQYF. The CDR3 nucleotides read TGTGCCAGCAGACGACAGGATTACGAGACCCAGTACTTC.

This chain links TRBV7-8 with TRBJ2-4; 8 positions match TRBD2. This CDR3 is 14 amino acids long. The junction had 12 bases not matched to a gene; V was cut back by 4 bases and J by 13 bases. The germline CDR1 and CDR2 sequences are SGHVS and FQNEAQ. The CDR3 bases are TGTGCCAGCAGCTGGGGAGCGGGAGCGGGGGAGCAGTACTTC. This translates into CASSWGAGAGEQYF.

Only a few counts were recorded for this clonotype. The chain is built from TRBV12-3 or TRBV12-4 and TRBJ2-3; D possibly corresponds to TRBD1 (5 bases). The V end was cut by 6 bases, the J end by 6 bases, with 10 bases between. The CDR3 is made up of 12 amino acids. The CDR3 reads CASRLRADTQYF. In DNA, the CDR3 is TGTGCCAGCAGACTCAGGGCGGATACGCAGTATTTT.

The rearrangement uses TRBV5-1 and TRBJ2-1, with TRBD2 as a possible D gene (6 bases). The CDR3 length is 12 residues. Germline V lookup: CDR1 SGHRS, CDR2 YFSETQ. V lost 3 bases and J lost 10, with 11 bases in between. The chain's CDR3 is CASSSEGWEQFF. The CDR3 DNA sequence: TGCGCCAGCAGCTCGGAGGGATGGGAGCAGTTCTTC.

Regarding this clonotype: One end of the junction is discordant with germline, which a read error may explain. The chain joins TRBV7-2 to TRBJ1-2; unclear D gene. Germline values: CDR1 SGHTA, CDR2 FQGNSA. This CDR3 region has 15 residues. Here the CDR3 reads CVSSQPRLKNYGYTF. The CDR3 DNA reads as TGTGTCAGCAGCCAACCAAGGCTGAAGAACTATGGCTACACCTTC.

V usage is TRBV5-1 and J usage is TRBJ2-1, with 9 bases fitting TRBD2. The CDR3 totals 16 residues. J gave up 1 base and V 7 bases, and 9 bases lay outside the gene matches. Germline CDR1 is SGHRS and CDR2 is YFSETQ. The CDR3: CASSRTSAASYNEQFF. As DNA, the CDR3 is TGCGCCAGCTCGAGGACTAGCGCCGCTTCCTACAATGAGCAGTTCTTC.

This clonotype came up once. This rearrangement joins TRBV6-5 to TRBJ1-4; 9 bases align to TRBD1. Germline CDR1 MNHEY, CDR2 SVGAGI. With V trimmed by 6 bases and J by 7 bases, 9 bases remained unmatched. The CDR3 sequence is 15 residues long. CDR3 DNA sequence: TGTGCCAGCAGCTCCGTGGGACAGGGTAGTGAAAAACTGTTTTTT. Translation gives CASSSVGQGSEKLFF.

The chain combines TRBV11-2 with TRBJ2-5; maybe TRBD1 (6 bases). This CDR3 spans 14 amino acids. Germline CDR1 and CDR2: SGHAT and FQNNGV. Deletions cut 0 bases from V and 4 bases from J, with 9 bases between. The CDR3 nucleotides are TGTGCCAGCAGCTTAGATCGGGACACAGAGACCCAGTACTTC. Translation: CASSLDRDTETQYF.

The rearrangement uses TRBV6-1 and TRBJ2-7, with TRBD1 matching over 7 bases. Looked up from germline, CDR1 is MNHNS and CDR2 is SASEGT. This CDR3 is 14 amino acids long. The trim removed 3 bases at V and 3 bases at J, leaving 5 bases unmatched. The CDR3 DNA reads TGTGCCAGCAGTGATAGGAGACAGGGCTACGAGCAGTACTTC. Translating it yields CASSDRRQGYEQYF.

The V gene is TRBV9, the J gene TRBJ1-1; 7 nucleotides agree with TRBD1. The CDR3 covers 15 residues. Trimming removed 4 bases from V and 1 base from J; junction bases left unmatched: 7. Germline assignment: CDR1 SGDLS and CDR2 YYNGEE. The DNA for the CDR3 is TGTGCCAGCAGCCCCCAGGGGGGGCCGAACACTGAAGCTTTCTTT. It is translated as CASSPQGGPNTEAFF.

V is TRBV20-1 and J is TRBJ1-1; no definite D call. The CDR3 has 9 amino acids. Germline values: CDR1 DFQATT, CDR2 SNEGSKA (reference sequence). The CDR3 nucleotides are TGCACCACGAACACTGAAGCTTTCTTT. Amino acids: CTTNTEAFF.

In its sample, this clonotype was seen a few times. The chain joins TRBV10-3 to TRBJ2-5; D is unclear. Germline V gene sequence: CDR1 ENHRY, CDR2 SYGVKD. Trimming stripped 6 bases from V and 4 bases from J, with 12 bases between. CDR3 length equals 13 residues. CDR3 nucleotides: TGTGCCATCAGGAGGACCAAGGGAGAGACCCAGTACTTC. It encodes CAIRRTKGETQYF.

The V and J genes are TRBV30 and TRBJ2-5; 12 positions match TRBD2. Germline V lookup: CDR1 GTSNPN, CDR2 SVGIG (reference sequence). This CDR3 region has 15 residues. V dropped 2 bases and J dropped 5; count of bases not matched to a gene: 6. The CDR3 DNA is TGTGCCTGGAGTCTAGCGGGAGGGCCGGGGGAGACCCAGTACTTC. Translating gives CAWSLAGGPGETQYF.

V usage is TRBV18 and J usage is TRBJ1-4; possible D gene TRBD1, 5 bases. Trimming cost V 2 bases and J 8 bases, with 15 bases left between them. The CDR3 loop spans 15 amino acids. CDR1 is KGHSH and CDR2 is LQKENI in the germline V gene. The CDR3: CASSPGGLPGEKLFF. The CDR3 nucleotides are TGTGCCAGCTCACCAGGGGGACTCCCGGGAGAAAAACTGTTTTTT. Filled out from reference TRBV18 and TRBJ1-4, the complete variable domain reads NAGVMQNPRHLVRRRGQEARLRCSPMKGHSHVYWYRQLPEEGLKFMVYLQKENIIDESGMPKERFSAEFPKEGPSILRIQQVVRGDSAAYFCASSPGGLPGEKLFFGSGTQLSVL.

The V call is TRBV16, the J call TRBJ1-2; tentatively, D is TRBD1 (5 bases). The germline V gene encodes CDR1 KGHSY and CDR2 FQNENV. The CDR3 runs 14 residues. Trimming pared 0 bases from V and 2 bases from J, leaving 7 bases between. In DNA form, the CDR3 reads TGTGCCAGCAGCCAATCGGGGGTGAACTATGGCTACACCTTC. Translation gives CASSQSGVNYGYTF.

The chain has TRBV7-2 and TRBJ2-5, with 8 bases identical to TRBD2. In germline, CDR1 is SGHTA, CDR2 FQGNSA. J was trimmed by 5 bases and V by 4 bases; bases with no gene match: 21. CDR3 length: 19 residues. For the CDR3, the DNA is TGTGCCAGCAGCTCTCGACTAGCGCAATCCATGATAAGTTCGGAGACCCAGTACTTC. Its protein product is CASSSRLAQSMISSETQYF.

The chain couples TRBV5-1 to TRBJ1-2; TRBD1 agrees at 8 bases. The CDR3 totals 16 residues. The V gene's germline CDR1 is SGHRS and CDR2 YFSETQ. V gave up 0 bases and J gave up 4 bases; unmatched junction bases: 8. The chain's CDR3 is CASSLGYGTGSYGYTF. DNA for the CDR3: TGCGCCAGCAGCTTGGGTTACGGGACAGGAAGCTATGGCTACACCTTC. The whole variable domain, filled in from reference TRBV5-1 and TRBJ1-2, reads KAGVTQTPRYLIKTRGQQVTLSCSPISGHRSVSWYQQTPGQGLQFLFEYFSETQRNKGNFPGRFSGRQFSNSRSEMNVSTLELGDSALYLCASSLGYGTGSYGYTFGSGTRLTVV.

This clonotype occurred a few times. The rearrangement uses TRBV28 and TRBJ2-7; 10 nucleotides align to TRBD2. Germline trimming cut 2 bases from V and 0 bases from J; bases unmatched to any gene: 7. CDR3 size: 17 residues. In germline, CDR1 is MDHEN, CDR2 SYDVKM. For the CDR3, the DNA is TGTGCCAGCAGTTTAAATCTAGCGGGAGTCCTCTCCTACGAGCAGTACTTC. Its protein product is CASSLNLAGVLSYEQYF.

The chain recombines TRBV28 with TRBJ2-5, with D perhaps TRBD1 (5 bases). Trimming left V 6 bases short and J 4 bases short, with 21 bases between. The CDR3 runs to 16 residues. Germline V gene sequence: CDR1 MDHEN, CDR2 SYDVKM. The CDR3 sequence: CASRNPLKGSGETQYF. In nucleotides, the CDR3 is TGTGCCAGCAGAAACCCCCTCAAGGGGTCCGGAGAGACCCAGTACTTC.

The rearrangement links TRBV28 to TRBJ2-7; D is unresolved. The V and J ends lost 6 bases and 2 bases respectively, with 14 bases between them. Per the germline V gene, CDR1 is MDHEN and CDR2 is SYDVKM. The CDR3 sequence is 14 residues long. The chain's CDR3 is CASRLAKAAYEQYF. The CDR3 nucleotides read TGTGCCAGCAGACTGGCCAAGGCGGCCTACGAGCAGTACTTC.